This T cell receptor beta chain was recorded in a study of blood T cell repertoires in COVID-19. Study in general: The analysed material was cDNA or gDNA that came from T cells, B-cell-depleted T cells, or PBMCs.

Per the study methods: How many nucleated cells were present was estimated from reference gene primer amplification. Only in-frame clones appear in the TCRdb table, and some are missing; sequencing was by immunoSEQ multiplex PCR. That table is the source of V, J and clone size, and D and trimming were worked out from the DNA. The sample holds some 300,000 clones; 88% are singletons and the top ten take 6.9%. CDR1 and CDR2 (germline): LGHDT, YNNKEL (reference sequence). This CDR3 comprises 14 residues. V lost 1 base, J lost 5 bases, and 11 bases lay in between. V usage is TRBV3-1 (or the pseudogene TRBV3-2) and J usage is TRBJ1-1; a possible D gene is TRBD1 (6 bases). Sequencing was done on a sample of peripheral blood. The clonotype originates from a woman between 25 and 40 years old who had recovered from COVID-19. CDR3 sequence reads: CASSQARGGTEAFF. CDR3 in DNA: TGTGCCAGCAGCCAAGCCAGGGGTGGTACTGAAGCTTTCTTT.